This TCR beta chain is from a study of T-cell reconstitution after alpha-beta-depleted transplantation in children. This clonotype was recorded at least ten times. This CDR3 spans 18 amino acids. Germline CDR1 SQVTM, CDR2 ANQGSEA. V lost 1 base, J lost 0 bases, and 16 bases lay in between. The library targeted TCRbeta and was prepared with unique molecular identifiers. TCRdb reprocessed the PCR reads via MiXCR and lists one record per CDR3 protein. The sample has about 120,000 distinct CDR3 sequences; approximately 10% are singletons. The sample was PBMCs from the stem cell graft donor, taken from the stem cell graft. The rearrangement joins TRBV29-1 to TRBJ2-6; D is unclear. The receptor's source is a human donor who donated a stem cell graft to a child with acute lymphoblastic leukemia. The CDR3 nucleotides read TGCAGCGTTGAAGGGCGGCGGATATACTGCTCTGGGGCCAACGTCCTGACTTTC. Translated: CSVEGRRIYCSGANVLTF.